A single TCR beta chain is shown here with its context. What it binds is not known. This CDR3 is built from 17 residues. This record comes from a study of CXCR3-negative and CXCR3-positive naive CD8 T cells. Study conclusions and caveats: CXCR3-positive naive cells carried more hydrophobic TRB CDR3s than CXCR3-negative naive cells did. In naive cells, CXCR3-negative and CXCR3-positive subsets had similar TRBV-TRBJ usage; memory cells differed.

The TRB cDNA libraries were prepared by 5' RACE with UMI labels. TCRdb reanalyzed the 5' RACE reads and collapses them to one entry per CDR3 protein, without DNA. This table holds more than 50,000 distinct CDR3 sequences. Naive CD8+ T cells displayed a CD45RO-CCR7+CD27+CD95- phenotype. The sample was naive CXCR3- CD8+ T cells from blood. Subset in this sample: CD45RO-CCR7+CD27+CD95- naive CD8+ T cells lacking CXCR3 (TNR3-). This TCR derives from a human donor in good health. Some clones in this sample may be carry-over from other donors' samples. This chain connects TRBV21-1 to TRBJ1-5; TCRdb outputs TRBD1, but without DNA this stays unchecked. TRBV21-1 is noted as a pseudogene. The CDR3 reads CASSKAGGDWSNQPQHF.